What follows are 24 T cell receptor beta chains derived from one specimen sequenced in a study of shared clonotypes between healthy human individuals. The table came from immunoSEQ multiplex PCR; TCRdb's copy has only in-frame clones and leaves some out. The table has approximately 350,000 clones, approximately 97% seen once; the top ten hold 0.32%. Source material: memory CD8+ T cells sorted from blood. The subset was: CD45RO+ cells pooled with CCR7-negative TemRA cells. The receptor set was obtained from a man aged 25-40 years in good health.

This chain links TRBV6-1 with TRBJ2-1, with 7 bases identical to TRBD1. CDR1 and CDR2 from the germline V gene are MNHNS and SASEGT. V dropped 5 bases and J dropped 0; count of bases not matched to a gene: 1. The CDR3 length is 14 residues. CDR3 amino acids: CASSPGGSYNEQFF. The CDR3 coding sequence is TGTGCCAGCAGTCCAGGGGGCTCCTACAATGAGCAGTTCTTC.

The chain is built from TRBV27 and TRBJ2-2, with 8 bases identical to TRBD1. The germline V gene encodes CDR1 MNHEY and CDR2 SMNVEV (reference sequence). This CDR3 comprises 16 residues. V lost 8 bases and J lost 2; bases outside the gene matches: 10. The CDR3 sequence: CASATGTGYNTGELFF. The CDR3 DNA reads TGTGCCAGCGCGACCGGGACAGGATACAACACCGGGGAGCTGTTTTTT.

In the case of this clone: The germline gene is not matched at one end of the junction; a read error may be the cause. The chain uses TRBV7-2 and TRBJ2-1, with unresolved D. In germline, CDR1 is SGHTA, CDR2 FQGNSA. This CDR3 region has 14 residues. The CDR3 sequence is CASNLTGSYNEQFF. The CDR3 region has the DNA TGTGCCAGCAACTTAACCGGTAGCTACAATGAGCAGTTCTTC.

The CDR3 reads CASSKGDEQYF. The CDR3 nucleotides are TGCGCCAGCAGCAAGGGTGACGAGCAGTACTTC. The chain recombines TRBV4-1 with TRBJ2-7; no clear D gene. Trimming shortened V by 5 bases and J by 5 bases, and 7 bases separated the two germline ends. This CDR3 has 11 amino acids. Germline-derived CDR1 and CDR2 are MGHRA and YSYEKL.

The chain has TRBV20-1 and TRBJ2-7; TRBD1 is a possible D gene (5 bases). CDR3 length: 11 residues. The germline V gene has CDR1 DFQATT and CDR2 SNEGSKA (reference sequence). Between the trimmed V and J ends, which lost 3 bases and 9 bases, there was a span of 12 bases. CDR3 nucleotides: TGCAGTGCTAGCTGGGCTAGGGGGCAGTACTTC. As protein: CSASWARGQYF.

The gene calls are TRBV7-8 and TRBJ2-7, with 9 bases lining up with TRBD1. The V gene end was trimmed by 5 bases and the J gene end by 5 bases; junction bases not matched to a gene: 7. In germline, CDR1 is SGHVS, CDR2 FQNEAQ. This CDR3 is 14 amino acids long. The CDR3 here is CASSATRDRDEQYF. In DNA, the CDR3 is TGTGCCAGCAGCGCTACCCGGGACAGGGACGAGCAGTACTTC.

CDR3 sequence (DNA): TGCAGTGCTAGTGCTCGGTACGAGCAGTACTTC. Protein sequence: CSASARYEQYF. The V call is TRBV20-1, the J call TRBJ2-7, with no clear D. CDR1 is DFQATT and CDR2 is SNEGSKA in the germline V gene (reference sequence). The CDR3 is 11 amino acids. Trimming took off 3 bases at V and 4 bases at J, with 7 bases between the two ends.

The chain's CDR3 is CASSLGQGSYNEQFF. CDR3 nucleotides: TGTGCCAGCAGCCTGGGACAGGGCTCCTACAATGAGCAGTTCTTC. This sequence joins TRBV25-1 and TRBJ2-1, with 9 positions matching TRBD1. Germline trimming cut 6 bases from V and 0 bases from J; bases unmatched to any gene: 3. CDR1 is MGHDK and CDR2 is SYGVNS in the germline V gene. This CDR3 has 15 amino acids.

The rearrangement uses TRBV10-3 and TRBJ2-2; TRBD2 matches at 7 bases. The V and J ends lost 5 bases and 6 bases, in that order; junction bases with no gene match: 6. Germline V lookup: CDR1 ENHRY, CDR2 SYGVKD. The CDR3 sequence is 14 residues long. This CDR3 is CAISTLGGAGELFF. For the CDR3, the DNA is TGTGCCATCAGTACCTTGGGGGGGGCCGGGGAGCTGTTTTTT.

This clone was seen once. The rearrangement links TRBV5-6 to TRBJ1-5; D ambiguous. The CDR3 is 15 residues long. The V gene lost 1 base and the J gene lost 0 bases, with 8 bases spanning the gap. Germline V gene data show CDR1 as SGHDT and CDR2 as YYEEEE. This CDR3 is CASSLRLNSNQPQHF. The DNA for the CDR3 is TGTGCCAGCAGCTTGAGACTAAATAGCAATCAGCCCCAGCATTTT.

The gene calls are TRBV14 and TRBJ2-7, with 10 bases fitting TRBD2. This CDR3 has 14 amino acids. After removal of 3 bases from V and 7 bases from J, the junction contained 6 bases not matched to a gene. Germline V gives CDR1 SGHDN, CDR2 FVKESK. CDR3 sequence: CASSHLAGVREQYF. CDR3 nucleotides: TGTGCCAGCAGCCACCTAGCGGGAGTTCGAGAGCAGTACTTC. Using reference TRBV14 and TRBJ2-7 for the parts outside the CDR3, the full variable domain is EAGVTQFPSHSVIEKGQTVTLRCDPISGHDNLYWYRRVMGKEIKFLLHFVKESKQDESGMPNNRFLAERTGGTYSTLKVQPAELEDSGVYFCASSHLAGVREQYFGPGTRLTVT.

V gene TRBV28 combines with J gene TRBJ1-2; 10 bases map to TRBD1. The CDR3 covers 14 residues. The J segment lost 5 bases and the V segment lost 3 bases, leaving 3 bases of the junction unmatched. The V gene's germline CDR1 is MDHEN and CDR2 SYDVKM. The CDR3, as DNA: TGTGCCAGCAGTTTCTGGACAGGGGGGTATGGCTACACCTTC. Translation gives CASSFWTGGYGYTF.

The CDR3 DNA sequence: TGTGCCAGCAGCTCGACAGAGGGACCCGAAGAGACCCAGTACTTC. Translated, it gives CASSSTEGPEETQYF. The J gene is TRBJ2-5, the V gene TRBV5-6, with D tentatively TRBD1 or TRBD2 (5 bases each). CDR3 length: 15 residues. The V end lost 3 bases, the J end lost 3 bases, and 15 bases lay between the germline ends. From germline, CDR1 is SGHDT and CDR2 YYEEEE. Variable domain in full (rest from reference TRBV5-6 and TRBJ2-5): DAGVTQSPTHLIKTRGQQVTLRCSPKSGHDTVSWYQQALGQGPQFIFQYYEEEERQRGNFPDRFSGHQFPNYSSELNVNALLLGDSALYLCASSSTEGPEETQYFGPGTRLLVL.

The chain links TRBV6-7 to TRBJ2-3; D is possibly TRBD2 (6 bases). TRBV6-7 is designated an ORF whose function remains uncertain. V shed 3 bases and J shed 0 bases, with 10 bases lying between them. The CDR3 runs to 15 residues. In DNA, the CDR3 is TGTGCCAGCAGTTATATGAGCGGGAGCACAGATACGCAGTATTTT. Its protein is CASSYMSGSTDTQYF.

This clone appeared a single time. The chain recombines TRBV9 with TRBJ2-2; D not resolved. The V and J ends lost 1 base and 2 bases respectively, with 9 bases between them. The CDR3 covers 15 residues. Germline CDR1 and CDR2: SGDLS and YYNGEE. CDR3 coding DNA: TGTGCCAGCAGCGTAACAGCTGCTAACACCGGGGAGCTGTTTTTT. It codes for CASSVTAANTGELFF.

This clone showed up just a few times. Within the sample, other DNA sequences also encode this same CDR3. This rearrangement joins TRBV5-1 to TRBJ2-1; D is unclear. This CDR3 has 14 residues. The germline CDR1 and CDR2 sequences are SGHRS and YFSETQ. V lost 0 bases and J lost 0, with 4 bases in between. CDR3: CASSLDSSYNEQFF. For the CDR3, the DNA is TGCGCCAGCAGCTTGGACAGCTCCTACAATGAGCAGTTCTTC.

This sequence joins TRBV5-3 and TRBJ1-2, with TRBD1 matching over 8 bases. TRBV5-3 carries the ORF label, with uncertain function. CDR3 size: 14 residues. Trimming cost V 4 bases and J 4 bases; bases outside gene matches: 6. This CDR3 is CARSPRTGSYGYTF. CDR3 coding DNA: TGTGCCAGAAGCCCACGGACAGGGTCCTATGGCTACACCTTC.

J is TRBJ1-2 and V is TRBV10-3; D unresolved. Trimming stripped 4 bases from V and 6 bases from J, with 12 bases between. The CDR3 totals 13 residues. Germline V CDR1 and CDR2: ENHRY, SYGVKD. The CDR3, as DNA: TGTGCCATCAGTGGAAATTTGGAGGATGGCTACACCTTC. It yields the protein CAISGNLEDGYTF.

The sample holds one count of this clone. The chain recombines TRBV7-9 with TRBJ2-6, with 11 bases that match TRBD1. In germline, CDR1 is SEHNR, CDR2 FQNEAQ (reference sequence). The CDR3 spans 17 residues. V trimming: 4 bases; J trimming: 1 base; junction bases outside the gene matches: 3. The CDR3 DNA is TGTGCCAGCAGCTACGGGACAGGGGGATCTGGGGCCAACGTCCTGACTTTC. Translation: CASSYGTGGSGANVLTF.

The V call is TRBV2, the J call TRBJ2-7; 12 nucleotides match TRBD2. The CDR3 has 16 amino acids. The germline V gene has CDR1 SNHLY and CDR2 FYNNEI. The V segment lost 6 bases and the J segment 9 bases; nucleotides outside the gene matches: 15. This CDR3 reads CASSAGLAGPSRVQYF. As DNA, the CDR3 is TGTGCCAGCAGCGCCGGACTAGCGGGACCGTCGAGGGTGCAGTACTTC.

This chain connects TRBV7-3 to TRBJ2-1; 7 positions agree with TRBD1. The V gene's germline CDR1 is SGHTA and CDR2 FQGTGA. Trimming removed 5 bases from V and 6 bases from J; junction bases left unmatched: 7. The CDR3 covers 14 residues. The CDR3 reads CASSPSTGANEQFF. The CDR3, as DNA: TGTGCCAGCAGCCCCTCAACAGGGGCCAATGAGCAGTTCTTC. The full variable domain, with the rest looked up from reference TRBV7-3 and TRBJ2-1, is GAGVSQTPSNKVTEKGKYVELRCDPISGHTALYWYRQSLGQGPEFLIYFQGTGAADDSGLPNDRFFAVRPEGSVSTLKIQRTERGDSAVYLCASSPSTGANEQFFGPGTRLTVL.

This clone was seen a handful of times. The chain uses TRBV7-2 and TRBJ2-4; D not resolved. The CDR3 has 14 amino acids. The ends were cut back, 1 base at V and 0 bases at J, with 4 bases in the middle. CDR1 and CDR2 from the germline V gene are SGHTA and FQGNSA. The CDR3 region is CASSLGTAKNIQYF. The CDR3 bases are TGTGCCAGCAGCTTAGGGACAGCCAAAAACATTCAGTACTTC.

The chain carries TRBV7-9 and TRBJ2-2, with D perhaps matching TRBD1 (6 bases). The CDR3 is 17 amino acids. The ends were cut back, 3 bases at V and 1 base at J, with 15 bases in the middle. Per the germline V gene, CDR1 is SEHNR and CDR2 is FQNEAQ (reference sequence). CDR3 amino acids: CASSLAGALLNTGELFF. DNA of the CDR3: TGTGCCAGCAGCTTGGCAGGGGCCCTCCTGAACACCGGGGAGCTGTTTTTT.

This sequence joins TRBV19 and TRBJ1-1; D may be TRBD1 (5 bases). The CDR3 consists of 14 residues. Between the trimmed V and J ends, which lost 7 bases and 5 bases, there was a span of 17 bases. In germline, CDR1 is LNHDA, CDR2 SQIVND (reference sequence). CDR3 loop: CASKGRFWGTEAFF. The CDR3, as DNA: TGTGCCAGTAAGGGACGCTTCTGGGGGACTGAAGCTTTCTTT.